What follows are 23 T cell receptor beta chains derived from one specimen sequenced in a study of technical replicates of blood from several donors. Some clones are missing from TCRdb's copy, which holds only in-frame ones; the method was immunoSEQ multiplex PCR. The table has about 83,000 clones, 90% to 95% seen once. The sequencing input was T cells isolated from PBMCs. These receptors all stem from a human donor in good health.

CDR3 loop: CASSMGPSNQPQHF. The CDR3 nucleotides read TGTGCCAGCTCAATGGGCCCCTCAAATCAGCCCCAGCATTTT. V is TRBV18 and J is TRBJ1-5, with unresolved D. V was shortened by 5 bases and J by 4 bases, with 12 bases between the two germline ends. Germline V lookup: CDR1 KGHSH, CDR2 LQKENI. The CDR3 has 14 amino acids.

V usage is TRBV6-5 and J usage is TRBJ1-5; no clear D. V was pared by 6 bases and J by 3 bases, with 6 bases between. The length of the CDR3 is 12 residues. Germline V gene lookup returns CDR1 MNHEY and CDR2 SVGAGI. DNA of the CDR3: TGTGCCAGCAGGACTATCAATCAGCCCCAGCATTTT. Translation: CASRTINQPQHF.

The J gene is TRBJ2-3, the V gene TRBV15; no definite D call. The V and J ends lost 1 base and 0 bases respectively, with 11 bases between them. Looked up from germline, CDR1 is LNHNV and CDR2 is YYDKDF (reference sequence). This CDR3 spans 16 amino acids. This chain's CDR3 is CATSRALSSSTDTQYF. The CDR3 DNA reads TGTGCCACCAGCAGAGCCCTATCCTCTAGCACAGATACGCAGTATTTT.

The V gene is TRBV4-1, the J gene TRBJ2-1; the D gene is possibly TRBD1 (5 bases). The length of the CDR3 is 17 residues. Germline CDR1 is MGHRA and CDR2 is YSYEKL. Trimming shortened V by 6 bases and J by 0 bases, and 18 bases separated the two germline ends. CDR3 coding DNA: TGCGCCAGCAGTCAGGGCGCCGCACTGAGCTCCTACAATGAGCAGTTCTTC. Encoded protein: CASSQGAALSSYNEQFF.

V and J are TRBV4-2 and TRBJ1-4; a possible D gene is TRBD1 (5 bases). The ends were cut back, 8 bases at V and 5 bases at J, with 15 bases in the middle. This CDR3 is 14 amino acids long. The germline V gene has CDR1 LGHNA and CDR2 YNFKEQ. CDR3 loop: CASRTGSSNEKLFF. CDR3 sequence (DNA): TGTGCCAGCCGAACAGGAAGCTCCAATGAAAAACTGTTTTTT.

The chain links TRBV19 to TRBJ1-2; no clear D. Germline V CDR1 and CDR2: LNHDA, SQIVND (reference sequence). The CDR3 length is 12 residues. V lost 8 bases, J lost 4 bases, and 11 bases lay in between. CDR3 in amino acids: CASGWSGYGYTF. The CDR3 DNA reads TGTGCCAGTGGATGGAGTGGCTATGGCTACACCTTC.

The CDR3 reads CASSWTGTGSYEQYF. The CDR3 DNA reads as TGTGCCAGCAGCTGGACCGGGACAGGCTCCTACGAGCAGTACTTC. The chain carries TRBV7-3 and TRBJ2-7; 8 positions agree with TRBD1. The CDR3 runs 15 residues. V was pared by 4 bases and J by 0 bases, with 5 bases of the junction left unmatched. Germline values: CDR1 SGHTA, CDR2 FQGTGA.

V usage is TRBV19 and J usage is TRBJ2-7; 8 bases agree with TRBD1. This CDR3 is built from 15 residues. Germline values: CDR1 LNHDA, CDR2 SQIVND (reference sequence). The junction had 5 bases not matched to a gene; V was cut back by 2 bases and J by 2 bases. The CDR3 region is CASSIRSGQAYEQYF. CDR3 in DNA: TGTGCCAGTAGTATAAGGTCGGGACAGGCCTACGAGCAGTACTTC.

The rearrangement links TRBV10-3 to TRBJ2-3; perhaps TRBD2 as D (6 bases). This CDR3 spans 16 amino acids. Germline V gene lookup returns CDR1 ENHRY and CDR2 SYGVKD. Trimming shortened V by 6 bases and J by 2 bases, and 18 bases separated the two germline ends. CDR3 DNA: TGTGCCATCAGCTTTAAGGAGGGGAGGTTCACAGATACGCAGTATTTT. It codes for CAISFKEGRFTDTQYF.

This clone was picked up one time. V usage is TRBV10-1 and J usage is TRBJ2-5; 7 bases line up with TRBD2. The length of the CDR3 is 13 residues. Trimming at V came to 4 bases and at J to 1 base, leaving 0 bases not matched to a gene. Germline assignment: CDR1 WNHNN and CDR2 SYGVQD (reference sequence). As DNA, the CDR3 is TGCGCCAGCAGTGGGGGGGGCCAAGAGACCCAGTACTTC. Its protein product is CASSGGGQETQYF.

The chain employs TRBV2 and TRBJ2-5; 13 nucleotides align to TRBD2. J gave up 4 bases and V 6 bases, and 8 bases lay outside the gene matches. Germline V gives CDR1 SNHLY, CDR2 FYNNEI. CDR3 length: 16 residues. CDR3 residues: CASSLLTSGGPETQYF. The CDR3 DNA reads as TGTGCCAGCAGCCTGTTGACTAGCGGGGGGCCAGAGACCCAGTACTTC.

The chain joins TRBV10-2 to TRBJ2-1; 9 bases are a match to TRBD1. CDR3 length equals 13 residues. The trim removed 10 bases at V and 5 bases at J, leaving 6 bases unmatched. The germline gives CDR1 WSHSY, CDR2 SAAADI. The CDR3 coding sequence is TGCGCCACCGTGGACAGGGGCCACAATGAGCAGTTCTTC. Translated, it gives CATVDRGHNEQFF.

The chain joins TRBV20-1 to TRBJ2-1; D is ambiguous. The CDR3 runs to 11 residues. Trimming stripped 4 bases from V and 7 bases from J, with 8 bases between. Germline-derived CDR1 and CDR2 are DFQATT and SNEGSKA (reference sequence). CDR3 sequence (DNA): TGCAGTGCTACGGTTTATAATGAGCAGTTCTTC. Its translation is CSATVYNEQFF.

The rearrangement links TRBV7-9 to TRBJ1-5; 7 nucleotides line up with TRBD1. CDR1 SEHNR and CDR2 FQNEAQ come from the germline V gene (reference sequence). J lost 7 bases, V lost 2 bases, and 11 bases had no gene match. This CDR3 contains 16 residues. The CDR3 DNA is TGTGCCAGCAGCTTAATCGGGACAGCTCCAGGACAGCCCCAGCATTTT. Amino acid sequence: CASSLIGTAPGQPQHF.

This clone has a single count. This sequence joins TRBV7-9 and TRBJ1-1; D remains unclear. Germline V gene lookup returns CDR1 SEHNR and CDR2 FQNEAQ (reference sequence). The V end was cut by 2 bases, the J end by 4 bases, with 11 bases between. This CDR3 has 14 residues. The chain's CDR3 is CASSLNGEGTEAFF. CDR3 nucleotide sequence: TGTGCCAGCAGCTTAAACGGGGAGGGCACTGAAGCTTTCTTT.

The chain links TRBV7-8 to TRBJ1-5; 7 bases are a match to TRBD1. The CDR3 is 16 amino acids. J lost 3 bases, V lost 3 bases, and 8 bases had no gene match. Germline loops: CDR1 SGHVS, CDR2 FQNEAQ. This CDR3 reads CASSLGTANLNQPQHF. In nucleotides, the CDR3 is TGTGCCAGCAGCTTGGGGACAGCTAATCTCAATCAGCCCCAGCATTTT.

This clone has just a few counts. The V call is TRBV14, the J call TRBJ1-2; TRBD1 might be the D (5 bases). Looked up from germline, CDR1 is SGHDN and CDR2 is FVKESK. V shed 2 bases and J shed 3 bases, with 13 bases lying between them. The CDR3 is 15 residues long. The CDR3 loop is CASSQSFDSYYGYTF. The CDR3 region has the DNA TGTGCCAGCAGCCAATCGTTCGACAGCTACTATGGCTACACCTTC.

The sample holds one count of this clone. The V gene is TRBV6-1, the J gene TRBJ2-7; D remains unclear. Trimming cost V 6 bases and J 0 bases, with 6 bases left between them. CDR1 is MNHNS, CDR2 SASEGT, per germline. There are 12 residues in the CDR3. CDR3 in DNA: TGTGCCAGCAGGGCTGCCTCCTACGAGCAGTACTTC. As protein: CASRAASYEQYF.

The CDR3, as DNA: TGTGCCAGCAGTTCTCCGGGACAGGCCGCCTACGAGCAGTACTTC. Its protein product is CASSSPGQAAYEQYF. The chain has TRBV6-5 and TRBJ2-7, with TRBD1 identical over 8 bases. The CDR3 totals 15 residues. Germline-derived CDR1 and CDR2 are MNHEY and SVGAGI. With V trimmed by 4 bases and J by 2 bases, 7 bases remained unmatched.

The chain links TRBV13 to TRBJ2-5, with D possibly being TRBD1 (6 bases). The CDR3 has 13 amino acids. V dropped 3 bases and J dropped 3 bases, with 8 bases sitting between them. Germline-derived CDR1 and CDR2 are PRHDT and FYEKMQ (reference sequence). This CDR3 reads CASSFRTEETQYF. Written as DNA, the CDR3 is TGTGCCAGCAGCTTCCGGACAGAAGAGACCCAGTACTTC.

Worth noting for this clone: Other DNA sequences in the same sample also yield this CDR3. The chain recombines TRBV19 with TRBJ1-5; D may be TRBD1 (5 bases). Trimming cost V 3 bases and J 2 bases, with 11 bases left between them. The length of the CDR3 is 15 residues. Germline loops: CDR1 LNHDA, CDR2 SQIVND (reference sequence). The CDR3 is CASSIGQGGNQPQHF. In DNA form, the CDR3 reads TGTGCCAGTAGTATTGGGCAGGGCGGCAATCAGCCCCAGCATTTT.

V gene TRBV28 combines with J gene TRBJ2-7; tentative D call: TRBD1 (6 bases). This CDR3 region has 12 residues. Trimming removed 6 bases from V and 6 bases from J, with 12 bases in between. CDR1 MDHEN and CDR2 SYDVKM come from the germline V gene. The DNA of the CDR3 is TGTGCCAGCAGCCTACAGGGCTTCGAGCAGTACTTC. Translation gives CASSLQGFEQYF.

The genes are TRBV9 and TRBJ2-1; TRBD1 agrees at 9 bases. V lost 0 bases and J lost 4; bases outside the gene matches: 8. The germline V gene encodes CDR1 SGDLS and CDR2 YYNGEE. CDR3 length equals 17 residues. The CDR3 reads CASSVASLGQGYNEQFF. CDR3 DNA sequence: TGTGCCAGCAGCGTAGCCTCCCTTGGACAGGGGTACAATGAGCAGTTCTTC.